This T cell receptor (beta chain) was documented in a study of shared T cell receptors in the human thymus. In germline, CDR1 is SGHKS, CDR2 YYEKEE (reference sequence). The CDR3 spans 16 residues. J was trimmed by 5 bases and V by 3 bases; bases with no gene match: 14. The repertoire was sequenced with immunoSEQ multiplex PCR; TCRdb's copy has only in-frame clones and lacks some. This table has about 400,000 clones, approximately 95% appearing once. Only one count was recorded for this clone. This clonotype originated in a human donor. The sample taken for sequencing was thymocytes. V and J are TRBV5-5 and TRBJ2-7; 7 bases map to TRBD2. In DNA, the CDR3 is TGTGCCAGCAGCTACCTTAGCGGGCCCCGGGGCGACGAGCAGTACTTC. This encodes CASSYLSGPRGDEQYF.